The clone carrying this T cell receptor beta chain has at least ten counts. Its antigen remains unidentified. These data belong to a study of CD8 T cells in ankylosing spondylitis. With molecular barcodes, quantitative 5'-RACE was used to make the TCR beta libraries. MiXCR, applied by TCRdb to the 5' RACE reads, yields one record per CDR3 protein. The sample shows 200,000 to 250,000 distinct CDR3 sequences, around 19% of them seen only once. The study, taken as a whole, reports: Matched ankylosing spondylitis synovial fluid reportedly showed significant enrichment of disease-linked clones. A TCR beta motif of eight highly homologous variants appeared characteristic of ankylosing spondylitis blood. Previously reported in reactive arthritis synovial fluid and blood were some of the motif variants.

The CDR3 extends over 12 amino acids. V gave up 2 bases and J gave up 8 bases, with 8 bases separating them. Germline V gene data show CDR1 as SGHRS and CDR2 as YFSETQ. This chain links TRBV5-1 with TRBJ2-1; D not certain. The TCR sequence derives from a male donor with ankylosing spondylitis. Sequenced input: blood, either unsorted or a sorted T cell fraction (not recorded which). CDR3 amino acids: CASSFLGDEQFF. CDR3 coding DNA: TGCGCCAGCAGCTTTCTAGGCGATGAGCAGTTCTTC. Looking up the rest from reference TRBV5-1 and TRBJ2-1 gives the full variable domain: KAGVTQTPRYLIKTRGQQVTLSCSPISGHRSVSWYQQTPGQGLQFLFEYFSETQRNKGNFPGRFSGRQFSNSRSEMNVSTLELGDSALYLCASSFLGDEQFFGPGTRLTVL.